The 15 T cell receptor beta chains listed next were all sequenced from one sample in a study of Ad26.COV2.S vaccination and SARS-CoV-2 variants. TCRdb's copy holds only in-frame clones and misses some; the assay was immunoSEQ multiplex PCR. The sample lists around 140,000 clones, roughly 88% occurring once. The source was peripheral blood, collected after recovery from COVID-19. These receptors all come from a human donor who had recovered from COVID-19.

This rearrangement joins TRBV28 to TRBJ2-6; TRBD2 might be the D (7 bases). This CDR3 contains 16 residues. The V and J ends lost 9 bases and 2 bases respectively, with 17 bases between them. Germline CDR1 MDHEN, CDR2 SYDVKM. The CDR3 reads CASTNLGGAGANVLTF. CDR3 nucleotide sequence: TGTGCCAGTACTAATTTAGGGGGGGCTGGGGCCAACGTCCTGACTTTC.

This rearrangement joins TRBV5-5 to TRBJ2-5; 8 bases fit TRBD1. CDR1 and CDR2 (germline): SGHKS, YYEKEE (reference sequence). This CDR3 comprises 15 residues. The V segment lost 1 base and the J segment 4 bases; nucleotides outside the gene matches: 6. For the CDR3, the DNA is TGTGCCAGCAGCTTGCATGGACAGGGACCAGAGACCCAGTACTTC. This translates into CASSLHGQGPETQYF.

The chain couples TRBV6-5 to TRBJ2-7, with D possibly being TRBD1 or TRBD2 (7 bases each). V was clipped by 8 bases and J by 5 bases, with 19 bases between them. The germline V gene encodes CDR1 MNHEY and CDR2 SVGAGI. CDR3 length equals 14 residues. The CDR3 reads CASRLGGGGDEQYF. CDR3 DNA: TGTGCCAGCCGGTTGGGGGGAGGGGGCGACGAGCAGTACTTC.

The V and J genes are TRBV4-3 and TRBJ2-2; D remains unclear. CDR1 is LGHNA and CDR2 is YSLEER in the germline V gene. Trimming took off 4 bases at V and 0 bases at J, with 12 bases between the two ends. CDR3 size: 16 residues. The CDR3 spells CASSLFRATNTGELFF. CDR3 nucleotide sequence: TGCGCCAGCAGCCTATTCCGGGCCACGAACACCGGGGAGCTGTTTTTT.

This clone appeared a few times. The chain links TRBV4-1 to TRBJ1-1; no reliable D call. The V end was cut by 1 base, the J end by 5 bases, with 11 bases between. This CDR3 is built from 14 residues. The germline V gene encodes CDR1 MGHRA and CDR2 YSYEKL. CDR3 sequence: CASSQGPRRTEAFF. Here the CDR3 DNA reads TGCGCCAGCAGCCAAGGCCCCAGGAGGACTGAAGCTTTCTTT.

The chain links TRBV10-3 to TRBJ1-1; TRBD1 matches 7 bases. Trimming took 2 bases from V and 3 from J; bases not matched to a gene: 6. CDR1 ENHRY and CDR2 SYGVKD come from the germline V gene. This CDR3 comprises 15 residues. The CDR3 DNA reads as TGTGCCATCAGTGAGCGCGGACAGGCGGACACTGAAGCTTTCTTT. As protein: CAISERGQADTEAFF.

V and J are TRBV19 and TRBJ1-5; 7 positions agree with TRBD1. V lost 7 bases and J lost 3; bases outside the gene matches: 6. This CDR3 is 14 amino acids long. Germline lookup yields CDR1 LNHDA and CDR2 SQIVND (reference sequence). The CDR3 reads CASMLGQYNQPQHF. In DNA form, the CDR3 reads TGTGCCAGTATGTTGGGACAGTACAATCAGCCCCAGCATTTT.

V and J are TRBV3-1 (or the pseudogene TRBV3-2) and TRBJ1-2; no definite D call. Germline assignment: CDR1 LGHDT and CDR2 YNNKEL (reference sequence). This CDR3 has 14 residues. V lost 2 bases and J 0 bases, leaving 7 bases between the germline ends. The chain's CDR3 is CASSQSGANYGYTF. Written as DNA, the CDR3 is TGTGCCAGCAGCCAAAGCGGGGCTAACTATGGCTACACCTTC.

The genes are TRBV7-2 and TRBJ2-1, with 10 bases matching TRBD1. J gave up 7 bases and V 4 bases, and 7 bases lay outside the gene matches. Germline assignment: CDR1 SGHTA and CDR2 FQGNSA. The CDR3 contains 15 residues. The CDR3 DNA sequence: TGTGCCAGCAGCTACACTGCGGGACAGGGGAATGAGCAGTTCTTC. This codes for CASSYTAGQGNEQFF.

The V and J genes are TRBV4-1 and TRBJ2-4; weak D call: TRBD2 (5 bases). Trimming took 4 bases from V and 0 from J, leaving 13 bases between them. The CDR3 extends over 16 amino acids. The V gene's germline CDR1 is MGHRA and CDR2 YSYEKL. The CDR3 is CASSPGLMLAKNIQYF. The CDR3 DNA is TGCGCCAGCAGCCCCGGACTGATGCTAGCCAAAAACATTCAGTACTTC.

V and J are TRBV5-8 and TRBJ1-2; D possibly corresponds to TRBD1 (5 bases). CDR1 and CDR2 (germline): SGHTS, YDEGEE. Trimming left V 3 bases short and J 3 bases short, with 6 bases between. This CDR3 is built from 12 residues. DNA of the CDR3: TGTGCCAGCAGCTCCAGGGACTATGGCTACACCTTC. Protein sequence: CASSSRDYGYTF.

CDR3 DNA: TGTGCCAGCAGCGTAGGGGGGATCAATTCCGGCACAGATACGCAGTATTTT. This encodes CASSVGGINSGTDTQYF. The chain is built from TRBV9 and TRBJ2-3; D assignment may be TRBD1 or TRBD2 (5 bases each). The germline V gene has CDR1 SGDLS and CDR2 YYNGEE. Trimming cost V 0 bases and J 1 base, with 15 bases left between them. CDR3 length: 17 residues.

The V gene is TRBV27, the J gene TRBJ2-4; either TRBD1 or TRBD2 may supply D (5 bases each). Germline V CDR1 and CDR2: MNHEY, SMNVEV (reference sequence). The length of the CDR3 is 14 residues. Trimming left V 3 bases short and J 6 bases short, with 12 bases between. DNA of the CDR3: TGTGCCAGCAGTTTTCAGGGACGGGGAAACATTCAGTACTTC. It is translated as CASSFQGRGNIQYF.

The chain recombines TRBV18 with TRBJ1-1, with TRBD1 identical over 8 bases. Germline V lookup: CDR1 KGHSH, CDR2 LQKENI. The CDR3 totals 14 residues. Unmatched junction bases numbered 6, after V lost 3 bases and J lost 6 bases. The CDR3 sequence: CASSPLPDRAEAFF. CDR3 DNA: TGTGCCAGCTCACCCCTACCGGACAGGGCTGAAGCTTTCTTT.

This chain joins TRBV18 and TRBJ2-3; D assignment may be TRBD1 or TRBD2 (5 bases each). The CDR3 has 14 amino acids. Trimming took 1 base from V and 1 from J, leaving 6 bases between them. Germline values: CDR1 KGHSH, CDR2 LQKENI. CDR3: CASSPQGRTDTQYF. CDR3 DNA: TGTGCCAGCTCACCACAGGGACGCACAGATACGCAGTATTTT.